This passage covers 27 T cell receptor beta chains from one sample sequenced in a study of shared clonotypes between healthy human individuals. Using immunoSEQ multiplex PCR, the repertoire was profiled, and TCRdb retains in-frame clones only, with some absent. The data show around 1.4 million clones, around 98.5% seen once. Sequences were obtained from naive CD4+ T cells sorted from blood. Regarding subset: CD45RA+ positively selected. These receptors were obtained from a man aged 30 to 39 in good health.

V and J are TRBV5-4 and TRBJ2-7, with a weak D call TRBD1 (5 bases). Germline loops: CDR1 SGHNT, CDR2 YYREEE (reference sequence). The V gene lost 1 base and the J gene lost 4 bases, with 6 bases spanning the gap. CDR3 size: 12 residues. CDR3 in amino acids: CASSLPGYEQYF. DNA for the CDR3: TGTGCCAGCAGCTTGCCAGGGTACGAGCAGTACTTC.

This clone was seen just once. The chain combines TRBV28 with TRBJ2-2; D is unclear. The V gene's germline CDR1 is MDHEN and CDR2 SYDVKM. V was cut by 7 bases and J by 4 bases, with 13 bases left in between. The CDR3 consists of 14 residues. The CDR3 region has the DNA TGTGCCAGCACTTCCGTGGCCGGCACCGGGGAGCTGTTTTTT. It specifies CASTSVAGTGELFF.

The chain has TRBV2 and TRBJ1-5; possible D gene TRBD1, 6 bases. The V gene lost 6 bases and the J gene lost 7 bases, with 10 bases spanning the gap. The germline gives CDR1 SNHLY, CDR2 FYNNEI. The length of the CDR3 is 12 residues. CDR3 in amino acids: CASRKTGQPQHF. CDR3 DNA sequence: TGTGCCAGCAGAAAGACAGGCCAGCCCCAGCATTTT.

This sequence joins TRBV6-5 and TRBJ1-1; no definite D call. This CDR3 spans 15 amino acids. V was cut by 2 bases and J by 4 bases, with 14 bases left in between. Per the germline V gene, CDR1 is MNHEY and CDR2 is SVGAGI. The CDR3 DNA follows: TGTGCCAGCAGTTACAGAACCCAACTCGGCACTGAAGCTTTCTTT. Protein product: CASSYRTQLGTEAFF.

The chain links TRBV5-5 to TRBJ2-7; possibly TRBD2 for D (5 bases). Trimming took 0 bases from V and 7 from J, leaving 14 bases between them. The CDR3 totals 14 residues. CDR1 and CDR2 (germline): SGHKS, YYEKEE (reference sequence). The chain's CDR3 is CASSLVLRSGEQYF. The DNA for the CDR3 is TGTGCCAGCAGCTTGGTACTCAGGTCGGGAGAGCAGTACTTC.

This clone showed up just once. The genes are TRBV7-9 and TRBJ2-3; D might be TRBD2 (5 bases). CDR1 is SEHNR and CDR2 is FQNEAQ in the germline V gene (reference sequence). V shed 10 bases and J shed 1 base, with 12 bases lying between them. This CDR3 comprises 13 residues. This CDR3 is CATALVGTDTQYF. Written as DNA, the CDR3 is TGTGCCACAGCACTAGTCGGCACAGATACGCAGTATTTT.

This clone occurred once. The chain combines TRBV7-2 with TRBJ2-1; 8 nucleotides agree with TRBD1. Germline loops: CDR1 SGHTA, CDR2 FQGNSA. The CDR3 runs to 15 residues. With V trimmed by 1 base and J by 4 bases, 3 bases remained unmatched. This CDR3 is CASSLGTGFYNEQFF. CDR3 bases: TGTGCCAGCAGCTTAGGGACAGGGTTTTACAATGAGCAGTTCTTC. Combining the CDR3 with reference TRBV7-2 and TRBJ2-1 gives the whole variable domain GAGVSQSPSNKVTEKGKDVELRCDPISGHTALYWYRQSLGQGLEFLIYFQGNSAPDKSGLPSDRFSAERTGGSVSTLTIQRTQQEDSAVYLCASSLGTGFYNEQFFGPGTRLTVL.

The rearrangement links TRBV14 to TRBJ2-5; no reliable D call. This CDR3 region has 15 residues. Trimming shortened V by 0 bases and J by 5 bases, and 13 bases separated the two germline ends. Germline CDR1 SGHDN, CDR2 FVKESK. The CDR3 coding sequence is TGTGCCAGCAGCCAAGAGTTGCGGAGAAGGGAGACCCAGTACTTC. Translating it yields CASSQELRRRETQYF.

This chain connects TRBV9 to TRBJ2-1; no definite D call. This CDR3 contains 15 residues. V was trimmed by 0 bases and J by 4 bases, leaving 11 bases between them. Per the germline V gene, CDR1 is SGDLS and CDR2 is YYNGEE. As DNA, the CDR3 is TGTGCCAGCAGCGTAGTTGGCGGAGTTTACAATGAGCAGTTCTTC. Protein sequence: CASSVVGGVYNEQFF.

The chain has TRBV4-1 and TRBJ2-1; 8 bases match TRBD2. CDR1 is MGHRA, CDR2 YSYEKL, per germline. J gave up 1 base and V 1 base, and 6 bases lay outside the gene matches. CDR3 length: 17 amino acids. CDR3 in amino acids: CASSQVSGKGSYNEQFF. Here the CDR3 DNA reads TGCGCCAGCAGCCAAGTTAGCGGGAAGGGGTCCTACAATGAGCAGTTCTTC.

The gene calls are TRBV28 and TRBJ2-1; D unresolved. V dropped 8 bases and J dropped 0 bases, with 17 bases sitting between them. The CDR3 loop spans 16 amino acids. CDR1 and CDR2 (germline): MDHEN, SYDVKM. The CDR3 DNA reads TGTGCCAGCGGCTCACTGGTGGCGATCTCCTACAATGAGCAGTTCTTC. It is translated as CASGSLVAISYNEQFF.

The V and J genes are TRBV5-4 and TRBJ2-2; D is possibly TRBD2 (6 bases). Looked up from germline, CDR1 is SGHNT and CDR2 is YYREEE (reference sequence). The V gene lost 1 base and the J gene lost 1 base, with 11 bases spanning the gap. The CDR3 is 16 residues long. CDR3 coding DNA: TGTGCCAGCAGCTTGAAGCCGGGACTGAACACCGGGGAGCTGTTTTTT. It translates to CASSLKPGLNTGELFF.

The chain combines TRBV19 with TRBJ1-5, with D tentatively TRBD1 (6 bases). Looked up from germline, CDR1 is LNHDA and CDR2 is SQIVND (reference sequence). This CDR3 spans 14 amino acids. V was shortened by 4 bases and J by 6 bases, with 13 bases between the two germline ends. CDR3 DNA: TGTGCCAGTAGTACAGGGGACTCAGCTCAGCCCCAGCATTTT. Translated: CASSTGDSAQPQHF.

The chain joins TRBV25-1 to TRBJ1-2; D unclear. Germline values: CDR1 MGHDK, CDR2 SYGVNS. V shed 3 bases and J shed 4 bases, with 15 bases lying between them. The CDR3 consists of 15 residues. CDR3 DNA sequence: TGTGCCAGCAGTGATCCCTATGGCGTGATCTATGGCTACACCTTC. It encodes CASSDPYGVIYGYTF.

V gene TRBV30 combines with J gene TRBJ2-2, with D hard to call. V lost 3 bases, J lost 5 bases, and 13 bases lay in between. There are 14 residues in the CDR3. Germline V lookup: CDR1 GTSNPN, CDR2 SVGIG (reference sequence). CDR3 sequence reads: CAWSILTETGELFF. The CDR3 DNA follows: TGTGCCTGGAGCATTTTGACCGAGACCGGGGAGCTGTTTTTT.

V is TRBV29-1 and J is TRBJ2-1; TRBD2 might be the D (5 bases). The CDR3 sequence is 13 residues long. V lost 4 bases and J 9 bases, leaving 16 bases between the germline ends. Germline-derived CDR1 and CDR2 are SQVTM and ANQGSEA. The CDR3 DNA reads TGCAGCGTTGGAGAGGGCTCAACGAGTGAGCAGTTCTTC. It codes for CSVGEGSTSEQFF.

The CDR3 nucleotides read TGTGCCAGCAGCTTGGGTGGCGGAGGCTACACCTTC. Protein: CASSLGGGGYTF. The chain joins TRBV5-6 to TRBJ1-2; no reliable D call. The CDR3 has 12 amino acids. V was clipped by 0 bases and J by 8 bases, with 8 bases between them. Per the germline V gene, CDR1 is SGHDT and CDR2 is YYEEEE.

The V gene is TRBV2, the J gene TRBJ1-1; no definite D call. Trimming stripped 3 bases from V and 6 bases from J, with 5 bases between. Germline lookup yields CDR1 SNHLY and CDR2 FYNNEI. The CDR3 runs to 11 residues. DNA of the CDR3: TGTGCCAGCAGTGATCGAGCTGAAGCTTTCTTT. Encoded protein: CASSDRAEAFF.

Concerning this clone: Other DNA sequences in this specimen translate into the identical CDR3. CDR3 DNA: TGTGCCAGCAGCCCTGGGACCTCATACAATGAGCAGTTCTTC. Protein sequence: CASSPGTSYNEQFF. This rearrangement joins TRBV9 to TRBJ2-1; D possibly matches TRBD1 or TRBD2 (5 bases each). V was clipped by 4 bases and J by 4 bases, with 12 bases between them. CDR1 SGDLS and CDR2 YYNGEE come from the germline V gene. The CDR3 runs 14 residues.

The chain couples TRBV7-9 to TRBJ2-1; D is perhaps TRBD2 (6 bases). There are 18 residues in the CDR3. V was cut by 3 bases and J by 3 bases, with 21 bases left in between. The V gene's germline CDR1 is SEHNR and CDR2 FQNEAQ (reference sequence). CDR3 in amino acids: CASSFPHETRPDYNEQFF. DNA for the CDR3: TGTGCCAGCAGCTTTCCCCACGAGACTAGGCCGGACTACAATGAGCAGTTCTTC.

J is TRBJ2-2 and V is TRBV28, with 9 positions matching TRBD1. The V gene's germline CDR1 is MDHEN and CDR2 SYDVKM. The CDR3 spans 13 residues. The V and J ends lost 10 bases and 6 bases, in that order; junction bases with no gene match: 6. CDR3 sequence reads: CATWDRAAGELFF. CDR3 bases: TGTGCCACCTGGGACAGGGCAGCCGGGGAGCTGTTTTTT.

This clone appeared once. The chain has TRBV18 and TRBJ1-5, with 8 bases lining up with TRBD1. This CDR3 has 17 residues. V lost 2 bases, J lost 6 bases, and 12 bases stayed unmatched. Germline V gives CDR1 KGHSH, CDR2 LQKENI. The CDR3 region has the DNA TGTGCCAGCTCACCATATCCCTCAGGGGGCGGGGGTCAGCCCCAGCATTTT. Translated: CASSPYPSGGGGQPQHF.

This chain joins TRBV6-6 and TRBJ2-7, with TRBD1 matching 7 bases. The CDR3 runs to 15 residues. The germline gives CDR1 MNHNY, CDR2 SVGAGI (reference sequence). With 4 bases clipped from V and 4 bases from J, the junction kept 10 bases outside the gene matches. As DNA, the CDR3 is TGTGCCAGCAGTTTGGAAGACAGGGCTAAGTACGAGCAGTACTTC. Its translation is CASSLEDRAKYEQYF.

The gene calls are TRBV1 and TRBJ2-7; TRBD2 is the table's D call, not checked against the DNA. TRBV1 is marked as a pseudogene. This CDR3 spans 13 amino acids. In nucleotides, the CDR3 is TGCACCGTCCACCCAGGGACTCTCTACGAGCAGTACTTC. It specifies CTVHPGTLYEQYF.

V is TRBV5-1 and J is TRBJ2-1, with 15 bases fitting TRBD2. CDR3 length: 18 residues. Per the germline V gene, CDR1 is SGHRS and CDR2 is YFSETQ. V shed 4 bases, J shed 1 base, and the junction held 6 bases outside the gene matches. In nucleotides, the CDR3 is TGCGCCAGCAGCGGAGGACTAGCGGGAGGGCGATCCTACAATGAGCAGTTCTTC. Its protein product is CASSGGLAGGRSYNEQFF.

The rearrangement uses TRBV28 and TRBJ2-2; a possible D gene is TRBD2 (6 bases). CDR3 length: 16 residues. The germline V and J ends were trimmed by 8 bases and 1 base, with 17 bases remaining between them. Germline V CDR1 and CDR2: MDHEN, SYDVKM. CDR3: CASRPPGTLNTGELFF. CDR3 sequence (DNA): TGTGCCAGCCGGCCCCCCGGGACTCTGAACACCGGGGAGCTGTTTTTT.

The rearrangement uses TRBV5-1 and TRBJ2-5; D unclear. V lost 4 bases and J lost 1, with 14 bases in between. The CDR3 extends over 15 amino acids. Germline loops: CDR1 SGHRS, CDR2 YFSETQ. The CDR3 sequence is CASSPGPPPQETQYF. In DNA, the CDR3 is TGCGCCAGCAGCCCAGGTCCTCCCCCCCAAGAGACCCAGTACTTC.